One and the same sample provided the 9 T cell receptor beta chains below, sequenced in a study of blood T cell repertoires in COVID-19. This table comes from immunoSEQ multiplex PCR, and its TCRdb copy is limited to in-frame clones, with some not included. The table lists about 280,000 clones, 75% to 90% of them singletons, with under 2.5% in the top ten. Sequencing input: peripheral blood. These receptors were obtained from a man over 45 with acute or convalescent COVID-19.

This clone was picked up a small number of times. The sample contains more than one DNA sequence encoding this CDR3. The chain links TRBV7-9 to TRBJ1-1; the match to TRBD1 covers 9 bases. The germline CDR1 and CDR2 sequences are SEHNR and FQNEAQ (reference sequence). V shed 3 bases and J 4 bases; nucleotides not matched to a gene: 0. The CDR3 runs 13 residues. The CDR3 reads CASSLDRGTEAFF. CDR3 DNA sequence: TGTGCCAGCAGCTTGGACAGGGGCACTGAAGCTTTCTTT.

V gene TRBV29-1 combines with J gene TRBJ1-2; TRBD1 matches 8 bases. V lost 6 bases to trimming and J lost 1 base; unmatched junction nucleotides: 4. Per the germline V gene, CDR1 is SQVTM and CDR2 is ANQGSEA. The CDR3 contains 13 residues. This CDR3 is CSVLGQGNYGYTF. Here the CDR3 DNA reads TGCAGCGTGCTTGGACAGGGTAACTATGGCTACACCTTC.

The V gene is TRBV7-3, the J gene TRBJ2-5; 13 bases map to TRBD2. Germline loops: CDR1 SGHTA, CDR2 FQGTGA. The CDR3 loop spans 16 amino acids. V lost 5 bases and J lost 5; bases outside the gene matches: 8. CDR3 loop: CASSPTSGGGWETQYF. CDR3 coding DNA: TGTGCCAGCAGCCCAACTAGCGGGGGGGGCTGGGAGACCCAGTACTTC.

The rearrangement uses TRBV30 and TRBJ2-1; a possible D gene is TRBD2 (6 bases). V lost 7 bases, J lost 1 base, and 17 bases lay in between. CDR3 length: 15 residues. Germline V gene data show CDR1 as GTSNPN and CDR2 as SVGIG (reference sequence). The CDR3 region is CASPGDRRSYNEQFF. The CDR3 nucleotides are TGTGCCTCTCCGGGGGATCGTAGATCCTACAATGAGCAGTTCTTC.

The rearrangement links TRBV2 to TRBJ1-4, with D hard to call. The CDR3 is made up of 14 amino acids. V shed 6 bases and J shed 6 bases, with 14 bases lying between them. The germline CDR1 and CDR2 sequences are SNHLY and FYNNEI. The CDR3 nucleotides are TGTGCCAGCAGCAAAACTTCGAGGGATGAAAAACTGTTTTTT. This gives the protein CASSKTSRDEKLFF.

The V call is TRBV10-1, the J call TRBJ2-1; possible D gene TRBD1, 5 bases. This CDR3 comprises 16 residues. Germline CDR1 is WNHNN and CDR2 is SYGVQD (reference sequence). The V end lost 2 bases, the J end lost 7 bases, and 18 bases lay between the germline ends. The CDR3 coding sequence is TGCGCCAGCAGTGAGAGGCTCGGCAGGGCCGGGAATGAGCAGTTCTTC. Protein: CASSERLGRAGNEQFF.

This sequence joins TRBV6-5 and TRBJ1-1, with 7 bases matching TRBD1. This CDR3 has 13 residues. The germline V gene has CDR1 MNHEY and CDR2 SVGAGI. V was clipped by 6 bases and J by 3 bases; unmatched bases: 4. The CDR3 nucleotides read TGTGCCAGCAGACCAGGGGGGTACACTGAAGCTTTCTTT. Protein sequence: CASRPGGYTEAFF.

The J gene is TRBJ2-2, the V gene TRBV18; possible D gene TRBD2, 6 bases. CDR1 and CDR2 (germline): KGHSH, LQKENI. Trimming cost V 4 bases and J 0 bases, with 9 bases left between them. There are 15 residues in the CDR3. The CDR3 sequence: CASSRGAANTGELFF. CDR3 DNA: TGTGCCAGCTCACGCGGGGCGGCGAACACCGGGGAGCTGTTTTTT.

The chain links TRBV30 to TRBJ2-7; TRBD1 aligns across 9 bases. This CDR3 comprises 14 residues. V lost 5 bases to trimming and J lost 3 bases; unmatched junction nucleotides: 8. Germline CDR1 reads GTSNPN; CDR2 reads SVGIG (reference sequence). The CDR3 region has the DNA TGTGCCTGGGACCCGGGACAGGGTCTCTACGAGCAGTACTTC. Its translation: CAWDPGQGLYEQYF.